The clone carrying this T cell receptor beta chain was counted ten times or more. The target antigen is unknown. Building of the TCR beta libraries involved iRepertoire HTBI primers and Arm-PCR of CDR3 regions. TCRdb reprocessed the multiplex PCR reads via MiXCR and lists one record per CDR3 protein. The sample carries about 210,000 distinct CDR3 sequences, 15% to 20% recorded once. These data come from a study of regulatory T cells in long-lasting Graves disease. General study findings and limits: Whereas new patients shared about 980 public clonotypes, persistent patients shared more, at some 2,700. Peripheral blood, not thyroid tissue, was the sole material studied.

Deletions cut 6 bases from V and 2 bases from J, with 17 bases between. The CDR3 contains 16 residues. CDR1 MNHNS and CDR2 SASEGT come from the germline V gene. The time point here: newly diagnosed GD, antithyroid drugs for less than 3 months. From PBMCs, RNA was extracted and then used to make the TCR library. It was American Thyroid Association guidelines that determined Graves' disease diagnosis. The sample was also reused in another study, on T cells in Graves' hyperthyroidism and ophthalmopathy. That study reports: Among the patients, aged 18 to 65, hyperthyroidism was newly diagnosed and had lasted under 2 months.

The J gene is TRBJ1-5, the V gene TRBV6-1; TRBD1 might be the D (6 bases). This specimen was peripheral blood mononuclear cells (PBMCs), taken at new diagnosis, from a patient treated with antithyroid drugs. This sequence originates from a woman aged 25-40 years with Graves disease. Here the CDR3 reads CASSPSRGVGNQPQHF. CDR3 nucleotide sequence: TGTGCCAGCAGCCCTTCCAGGGGAGTTGGCAATCAGCCCCAGCATTTT.